The 22 T cell receptor beta chains below were found in one sample sequenced in a study of T cell repertoires in cytomegalovirus infection. No antigen is known for these receptors. TCRdb fed the reads into MiXCR, producing one record per CDR3 protein. The table lists 40,000 to 50,000 distinct CDR3 sequences, approximately 20% of them singletons. Sequencing was carried out using PBMCs, sequenced either directly or after in vitro stimulation (not recorded which). These receptors were collected from a human donor in good health (CMV status not recorded). Some clones in this sample may be carry-over from other donors' samples.

Regarding this clonotype: This could be a read error, since a much larger clone is one nucleotide away. The V and J genes are TRBV11-3 and TRBJ1-3; no firm D call. The CDR3 covers 13 residues. The germline V gene has CDR1 SGHNT and CDR2 YENEEA. The CDR3 nucleotides read TGTGCCAGCAGCTTAGACCCAAGAAACATCATATATTTT. This gives the protein CASSLDPRNIIYF.

This clonotype occurred once. This sequence joins TRBV20-1 and TRBJ1-3; the D is unclear. The ends were cut back, 5 bases at V and 0 bases at J, with 8 bases in the middle. The germline V gene encodes CDR1 DFQATT and CDR2 SNEGSKA (reference sequence). The CDR3 contains 13 residues. The CDR3 DNA reads TGCAGTGCTGTCCGCCACTCTGGAAACACCATATATTTT. Translating gives CSAVRHSGNTIYF.

Many counts were recorded for this clonotype. The rearrangement joins TRBV5-4 to TRBJ2-1, with a tentative D call TRBD2 (6 bases). Germline V gene sequence: CDR1 SGHNT, CDR2 YYREEE (reference sequence). This CDR3 contains 13 residues. V lost 4 bases to trimming and J lost 6 bases, with 11 bases between them. CDR3 DNA sequence: TGTGCCAGCAGCGCGGGACGGATCAATGAGCAGTTCTTC. Residues: CASSAGRINEQFF.

The V call is TRBV6-1, the J call TRBJ1-5; no clear D gene. Germline assignment: CDR1 MNHNS and CDR2 SASEGT. The ends were cut back, 6 bases at V and 7 bases at J, with 16 bases in the middle. The CDR3 loop spans 14 amino acids. This chain's CDR3 is CASRQPGGEQPQHF. The CDR3 coding sequence is TGTGCCAGCAGGCAACCAGGAGGTGAGCAGCCCCAGCATTTT.

The table lists this clonotype with many counts. The gene calls are TRBV7-2 and TRBJ2-3; unclear D gene. This CDR3 comprises 16 residues. From germline, CDR1 is SGHTA and CDR2 FQGNSA. V lost 1 base to trimming and J lost 0 bases, with 11 bases between them. In DNA form, the CDR3 reads TGTGCCAGCAGCTTAGAGGTGGGAAGTAGCACAGATACGCAGTATTTT. It translates to CASSLEVGSSTDTQYF. The variable domain in full, with the rest retrieved from reference TRBV7-2 and TRBJ2-3, is GAGVSQSPSNKVTEKGKDVELRCDPISGHTALYWYRQSLGQGLEFLIYFQGNSAPDKSGLPSDRFSAERTGGSVSTLTIQRTQQEDSAVYLCASSLEVGSSTDTQYFGPGTRLTVL.

The V gene is TRBV5-1, the J gene TRBJ2-1, with TRBD2 as a possible D gene (5 bases). The CDR3 loop spans 13 amino acids. CDR1 and CDR2 from the germline V gene are SGHRS and YFSETQ. V lost 2 bases, J lost 7 bases, and 10 bases lay in between. The CDR3 sequence is CASSLGSGNEQFF. CDR3 in DNA: TGCGCCAGCAGCTTAGGGTCGGGGAATGAGCAGTTCTTC.

This clonotype was seen at least ten times. The chain couples TRBV7-2 to TRBJ2-1; 9 positions agree with TRBD2. The V gene end was trimmed by 4 bases and the J gene end by 1 base; junction bases not matched to a gene: 5. Germline V gene data show CDR1 as SGHTA and CDR2 as FQGNSA. The CDR3 spans 16 residues. DNA for the CDR3: TGTGCCAGCAGCTCAACGCGGGGGGGGTCCTACAATGAGCAGTTCTTC. It specifies CASSSTRGGSYNEQFF. Full variable domain (rest looked up from reference TRBV7-2 and TRBJ2-1): GAGVSQSPSNKVTEKGKDVELRCDPISGHTALYWYRQSLGQGLEFLIYFQGNSAPDKSGLPSDRFSAERTGGSVSTLTIQRTQQEDSAVYLCASSSTRGGSYNEQFFGPGTRLTVL.

Concerning this clonotype: Compared with germline, one end of the junction differs, possibly owing to a read error. The chain employs TRBV6-6 and TRBJ1-3, with D maybe TRBD1 (6 bases). The germline gives CDR1 MNHNY, CDR2 SVGAGI (reference sequence). The CDR3 has 15 amino acids. CDR3 protein: CASSPITGAGTTIYF. The CDR3 DNA follows: TGTGCCAGCAGTCCCATAACGGGGGCTGGAACCACCATATATTTT.

This chain joins TRBV12-3 or TRBV12-4 and TRBJ2-1; weak D call: TRBD1 (6 bases). V was cut by 5 bases and J by 10 bases, with 18 bases left in between. CDR3 length: 14 amino acids. CDR3 bases: TGTGCCAGCAGTACTCAAAACAGGGATCAAGAGCAGTTCTTC. It specifies CASSTQNRDQEQFF.

The J gene is TRBJ2-1, the V gene TRBV20-1; TRBD2 might be the D (7 bases). The CDR3 loop spans 13 amino acids. Germline values: CDR1 DFQATT, CDR2 SNEGSKA (reference sequence). The V end was cut by 3 bases, the J end by 5 bases, with 11 bases between. In DNA, the CDR3 is TGCAGTGCTAGCCGGGGGGCCCACAATGAGCAGTTCTTC. The encoded protein is CSASRGAHNEQFF.

This clonotype was found a few times. V and J are TRBV5-4 and TRBJ2-1; D possibly corresponds to TRBD1 (5 bases). V was cut by 4 bases and J by 4 bases, with 18 bases left in between. The germline CDR1 and CDR2 sequences are SGHNT and YYREEE (reference sequence). The CDR3 sequence is 16 residues long. CDR3 loop: CASSAIKGVAYNEQFF. In DNA, the CDR3 is TGTGCCAGCAGCGCCATTAAAGGGGTTGCTTACAATGAGCAGTTCTTC.

The chain carries TRBV7-6 and TRBJ2-1, with 8 bases that match TRBD2. CDR1 and CDR2 (germline): SGHVS, FNYEAQ. This CDR3 is built from 17 residues. Trimming took 3 bases from V and 5 from J; bases not matched to a gene: 12. DNA of the CDR3: TGTGCCAGCAGCTTTAACTATCCGGGGACTAGTAACAATGAGCAGTTCTTC. This sequence encodes CASSFNYPGTSNNEQFF.

The genes are TRBV19 and TRBJ2-1; maybe TRBD1 (5 bases). This CDR3 comprises 14 residues. The germline CDR1 and CDR2 sequences are LNHDA and SQIVND (reference sequence). The V end lost 7 bases, the J end lost 2 bases, and 12 bases lay between the germline ends. The CDR3 reads CASIGEDTYNEQFF. CDR3 sequence (DNA): TGTGCCAGTATAGGCGAGGACACCTACAATGAGCAGTTCTTC.

V is TRBV7-6 and J is TRBJ1-1; D gene ambiguous. Germline V gene sequence: CDR1 SGHVS, CDR2 FNYEAQ. The CDR3 has 13 residues. V was trimmed by 0 bases and J by 8 bases, leaving 10 bases between them. The CDR3, as DNA: TGTGCCAGCAGCTTAGCGGCCATCGGAGAAGCTTTCTTT. Encoded protein: CASSLAAIGEAFF.

The chain uses TRBV18 and TRBJ1-5; D unresolved. Germline V gene sequence: CDR1 KGHSH, CDR2 LQKENI. This CDR3 region has 13 residues. Trimming took 2 bases from V and 7 from J, leaving 9 bases between them. The chain's CDR3 is CASSPGVGQPQHF. CDR3 in DNA: TGTGCCAGCTCACCAGGGGTAGGCCAGCCCCAGCATTTT.

The chain links TRBV10-3 to TRBJ1-3; D call uncertain. Germline values: CDR1 ENHRY, CDR2 SYGVKD. V shed 7 bases and J shed 0 bases, with 7 bases lying between them. This CDR3 has 13 residues. The CDR3 is CAITGSSGNTIYF. The CDR3 bases are TGTGCCATCACGGGGAGCTCTGGAAACACCATATATTTT.

Many counts were recorded for this clonotype. The V gene is TRBV15, the J gene TRBJ2-7; a weak D match, TRBD2 (5 bases). The CDR3 contains 15 residues. Looked up from germline, CDR1 is LNHNV and CDR2 is YYDKDF (reference sequence). The ends were cut back, 3 bases at V and 0 bases at J, with 12 bases in the middle. DNA for the CDR3: TGTGCCACCAGCAGTTCGCGGGTTCACTCCTACGAGCAGTACTTC. Its translation is CATSSSRVHSYEQYF.

V gene TRBV12-5 combines with J gene TRBJ2-1, with 8 bases that match TRBD2. The CDR3 totals 14 residues. CDR1 is LGHNT and CDR2 is FRNRAP in the germline V gene. Trimming cost V 6 bases and J 9 bases; bases outside gene matches: 10. The CDR3 sequence: CASGRTGLGGEQFF. In DNA, the CDR3 is TGTGCTAGTGGAAGGACGGGACTAGGGGGTGAGCAGTTCTTC.

The table lists this clonotype with many counts. The CDR3 sequence is CASSLAQGGRETQYF. CDR3 nucleotides: TGTGCCAGCAGCTTAGCGCAAGGGGGTCGAGAGACCCAGTACTTC. The V gene is TRBV7-9, the J gene TRBJ2-5; the D gene is possibly TRBD1 (6 bases). The CDR3 length is 15 residues. Trimming shortened V by 0 bases and J by 4 bases, and 12 bases separated the two germline ends. Germline V lookup: CDR1 SEHNR, CDR2 FQNEAQ (reference sequence).

This chain links TRBV10-1 with TRBJ2-7; no definite D call. Looked up from germline, CDR1 is WNHNN and CDR2 is SYGVQD (reference sequence). This CDR3 has 14 amino acids. V was pared by 5 bases and J by 9 bases, with 20 bases between. The CDR3 spells CASSPSGSDWTQYF. DNA of the CDR3: TGCGCCAGCAGTCCTTCCGGAAGTGACTGGACGCAGTACTTC.

CDR3 sequence reads: CSAWDRDGSTDTQYF. CDR3 coding DNA: TGCAGTGCTTGGGACAGGGACGGGAGCACAGATACGCAGTATTTT. The V and J genes are TRBV20-1 and TRBJ2-3; TRBD1 aligns across 9 bases. With V trimmed by 5 bases and J by 0 bases, 6 bases remained unmatched. This CDR3 is 15 amino acids long. Germline lookup yields CDR1 DFQATT and CDR2 SNEGSKA (reference sequence).

There are many counts of this clonotype. The chain joins TRBV28 to TRBJ2-1; D might be TRBD1 (5 bases). The CDR3 contains 14 residues. Germline CDR1 is MDHEN and CDR2 is SYDVKM. V lost 6 bases and J lost 4, with 13 bases in between. CDR3 loop: CASREQGPYNEQFF. CDR3 bases: TGTGCCAGCAGGGAGCAGGGCCCATACAATGAGCAGTTCTTC.